One sample yielded the 23 T cell receptor beta chains listed below, sequenced in a study of T cell repertoires in cytomegalovirus infection. TCRdb recomputed calls from the reads with MiXCR, one row per CDR3 protein. The sample includes about 490,000 distinct CDR3 sequences, 16% of them seen just once. Input material: CD8+ T cells from PBMCs. The receptors were sampled from a human donor in good health (CMV status not recorded). Some clones in this sample may be carry-over from other donors' samples.

This clonotype has a handful of counts. J is TRBJ1-3 and V is TRBV28; possibly TRBD1 for D (6 bases). The CDR3 extends over 15 amino acids. The V end lost 8 bases, the J end lost 0 bases, and 14 bases lay between the germline ends. Germline loops: CDR1 MDHEN, CDR2 SYDVKM. The CDR3 region has the DNA TGTGCCAGCTCCCGGACAGCCGACTCTGGAAACACCATATATTTT. Translating it yields CASSRTADSGNTIYF.

This clonotype was counted between two and nine times. The gene calls are TRBV19 and TRBJ2-7; 11 positions agree with TRBD1. CDR1 is LNHDA and CDR2 is SQIVND in the germline V gene (reference sequence). J lost 2 bases, V lost 9 bases, and 9 bases had no gene match. The CDR3 extends over 15 amino acids. The CDR3 coding sequence is TGTGCCAGCACCTTCGGGACAGGGGGTCCCTACGAGCAGTACTTC. It codes for CASTFGTGGPYEQYF.

This clonotype was seen just once. The conserved phenylalanine or tryptophan normally closing the CDR3 is absent here, so this likely arose from a read error. It is unclear where the CDR3 begins or ends on the DNA, so no DNA is shown, and the CDR3 is as TCRdb lists it. The CDR3 sequence: CATSRDEGLSFSYNEQLL. The V gene is TRBV15, the J gene TRBJ2-1; the table's D call, TRBD2, has no DNA check behind it. Germline assignment: CDR1 LNHNV and CDR2 YYDKDF (reference sequence). 18 amino acids form the CDR3, both terminal residues included.

The chain employs TRBV5-6 and TRBJ2-1; 9 bases are a match to TRBD1. The CDR3 extends over 15 amino acids. J lost 8 bases, V lost 3 bases, and 9 bases had no gene match. Germline V gene sequence: CDR1 SGHDT, CDR2 YYEEEE. The DNA of the CDR3 is TGTGCCAGCAGCTCAAGACAGGGGGAGTTCGATGAGCAGTTCTTC. The encoded protein is CASSSRQGEFDEQFF.

This sequence joins TRBV19 and TRBJ2-7; TRBD2 is a possible D gene (7 bases). Trimming pared 5 bases from V and 3 bases from J, leaving 20 bases between. CDR3 size: 16 residues. Looked up from germline, CDR1 is LNHDA and CDR2 is SQIVND (reference sequence). The DNA of the CDR3 is TGTGCCAGTAGTCTCAGCCGGGGGGCGGAGAGCTACGAGCAGTACTTC. Translation: CASSLSRGAESYEQYF. The variable domain in full, with the rest retrieved from reference TRBV19 and TRBJ2-7, is DGGITQSPKYLFRKEGQNVTLSCEQNLNHDAMYWYRQDPGQGLRLIYYSQIVNDFQKGDIAEGYSVSREKKESFPLTVTSAQKNPTAFYLCASSLSRGAESYEQYFGPGTRLTVT.

The chain carries TRBV20-1 and TRBJ1-2; D is perhaps TRBD1 (5 bases). CDR3 length: 15 residues. Germline values: CDR1 DFQATT, CDR2 SNEGSKA (reference sequence). V was cut by 6 bases and J by 2 bases, with 19 bases left in between. The CDR3 loop is CSAETDKGRNYGYTF. The CDR3 DNA reads as TGCAGTGCCGAGACCGATAAGGGGCGCAACTATGGCTACACCTTC.

In this sample, this clonotype turned up many times. The V and J genes are TRBV4-2 and TRBJ2-2; no definite D call. The ends were cut back, 2 bases at V and 6 bases at J, with 16 bases in the middle. CDR1 is LGHNA, CDR2 YNFKEQ, per germline. This CDR3 has 16 amino acids. CDR3 region: CASSQSHPENSGELFF. The CDR3 DNA reads as TGTGCCAGCAGCCAATCTCATCCGGAAAATTCCGGGGAGCTGTTTTTT.

In its sample, this clonotype was seen many times. V usage is TRBV7-2 and J usage is TRBJ2-3; 16 nucleotides align to TRBD2. Looked up from germline, CDR1 is SGHTA and CDR2 is FQGNSA. CDR3 length: 18 amino acids. Trimming cost V 5 bases and J 6 bases; bases outside gene matches: 11. The CDR3, as DNA: TGTGCCAGCAGCCGCCGTCCGGGACTAGCGGGGGGGCCGGATACGCAGTATTTT. This encodes CASSRRPGLAGGPDTQYF.

In its sample, this clonotype was seen a few times. The CDR3 spells CASSSGQGSAEAFF. The CDR3 bases are TGTGCCAGCAGCTCGGGACAGGGAAGCGCTGAAGCTTTCTTT. This chain joins TRBV2 and TRBJ1-1, with 9 bases matching TRBD1. J gave up 6 bases and V 6 bases, and 8 bases lay outside the gene matches. Germline V gene data show CDR1 as SNHLY and CDR2 as FYNNEI. This CDR3 has 14 residues.

This clonotype was counted many times. The rearrangement links TRBV20-1 to TRBJ2-3; TRBD2 matches at 13 bases. After removal of 1 base from V and 4 bases from J, the junction contained 8 bases not matched to a gene. Germline V gene data show CDR1 as DFQATT and CDR2 as SNEGSKA (reference sequence). CDR3 length equals 17 residues. CDR3 coding DNA: TGCAGTGCTAGAGCGATAACTAGCGGGAGGGAGGCAGATACGCAGTATTTT. Translation gives CSARAITSGREADTQYF.

This clonotype was seen only a few times. V gene TRBV18 combines with J gene TRBJ1-2; D uncertain. The CDR3 sequence is 15 residues long. The V gene lost 0 bases and the J gene lost 5 bases, with 13 bases spanning the gap. The germline V gene encodes CDR1 KGHSH and CDR2 LQKENI. CDR3 loop: CASSPPGSVAYGYTF. CDR3 coding DNA: TGTGCCAGCTCACCACCGGGGAGTGTGGCATATGGCTACACCTTC.

This clonotype was detected ten times or more. This sequence joins TRBV11-2 and TRBJ2-7; D uncertain. The CDR3 loop spans 12 amino acids. The V end lost 3 bases, the J end lost 2 bases, and 5 bases lay between the germline ends. Germline loops: CDR1 SGHAT, CDR2 FQNNGV. The DNA for the CDR3 is TGTGCCAGCAGCTTTAATCCCTACGAGCAGTACTTC. This codes for CASSFNPYEQYF.

The DNA for the CDR3 is TGTGCCAGCAGTTTATGGGACAGAGACCTCTATAGCAATCAGCCCCAGCATTTT. Amino acids: CASSLWDRDLYSNQPQHF. This rearrangement joins TRBV28 to TRBJ1-5; D might be TRBD1 (6 bases). The CDR3 contains 18 residues. Trimming pared 0 bases from V and 0 bases from J, leaving 15 bases between. From germline, CDR1 is MDHEN and CDR2 SYDVKM.

Concerning this clonotype itself: A much larger clone differs by one base, so this may be a read error. The chain combines TRBV12-3 or TRBV12-4 with TRBJ1-2, with a possible D match to TRBD1 (5 bases). Trimming took 6 bases from V and 6 from J, leaving 14 bases between them. The CDR3 covers 13 residues. This CDR3 reads CASSPAGFDGYTF. CDR3 nucleotide sequence: TGTGCCAGCAGCCCCGCAGGGTTCGATGGCTACACCTTC.

The table lists this clonotype with a few counts. The chain joins TRBV7-9 to TRBJ2-6; 7 bases line up with TRBD2. CDR3 length equals 18 residues. The V segment lost 3 bases and the J segment 0 bases; nucleotides outside the gene matches: 8. Germline lookup yields CDR1 SEHNR and CDR2 FQNEAQ (reference sequence). CDR3 region: CASSFPGLPNSGANVLTF. The CDR3 DNA is TGTGCCAGCAGCTTCCCGGGACTACCCAACTCTGGGGCCAACGTCCTGACTTTC.

In its sample, this clonotype was seen a few times. As DNA, the CDR3 is TGCAGCGTTGCACTGTCTACTGAAGCTTTCTTT. Translation gives CSVALSTEAFF. The chain uses TRBV29-1 and TRBJ1-1; D not resolved. V lost 4 bases and J lost 5, with 8 bases in between. The germline gives CDR1 SQVTM, CDR2 ANQGSEA. This CDR3 spans 11 amino acids.

This clonotype was picked up many times. This rearrangement joins TRBV7-8 to TRBJ1-2; no clear D. CDR1 and CDR2 (germline): SGHVS, FQNEAQ. CDR3 length: 13 residues. V was pared by 8 bases and J by 2 bases, with 12 bases between. This CDR3 is CASGDEQNYGYTF. DNA for the CDR3: TGTGCCAGCGGTGACGAACAGAACTATGGCTACACCTTC.

This clonotype was counted between two and nine times. This chain connects TRBV5-4 to TRBJ2-1; TRBD1 agrees at 7 bases. Germline V gives CDR1 SGHNT, CDR2 YYREEE (reference sequence). The junction had 15 bases not matched to a gene; V was cut back by 1 base and J by 8 bases. This CDR3 comprises 17 residues. This CDR3 is CASSLFGRGGEFDEQFF. The CDR3 DNA reads as TGTGCCAGCAGCTTGTTCGGGCGAGGGGGCGAATTCGATGAGCAGTTCTTC.

This clonotype was detected ten times or more. V is TRBV6-1 and J is TRBJ1-6, with TRBD1 identical over 8 bases. CDR1 is MNHNS and CDR2 is SASEGT in the germline V gene. The CDR3 has 15 amino acids. V trimming: 6 bases; J trimming: 7 bases; junction bases outside the gene matches: 8. This CDR3 is CASSTGTGQNSPLHF. DNA of the CDR3: TGTGCCAGCAGCACCGGGACAGGCCAAAATTCACCCCTCCACTTT.

The chain has TRBV6-1 and TRBJ2-5; no clear D gene. V was pared by 6 bases and J by 0 bases, with 17 bases between. The length of the CDR3 is 16 residues. Germline loops: CDR1 MNHNS, CDR2 SASEGT. CDR3 DNA: TGTGCCAGCAGAGTTACGACGCCGGCCGACCAAGAGACCCAGTACTTC. It encodes CASRVTTPADQETQYF.

Comment on this clonotype: At one end, the junction sequence differs from germline, possibly due to a read error. The V and J genes are TRBV6-1 and TRBJ2-3, with a tentative D call TRBD1 (5 bases). This CDR3 is built from 17 residues. Germline loops: CDR1 MNHNS, CDR2 SASEGT. The CDR3 spells CARSEAWTLSRADTQYF. The DNA for the CDR3 is TGTGCCAGAAGTGAAGCTTGGACACTCTCTAGAGCAGATACGCAGTATTTT.

The chain is built from TRBV9 and TRBJ2-2, with TRBD2 identical over 11 bases. The V gene's germline CDR1 is SGDLS and CDR2 YYNGEE. The CDR3 loop spans 16 amino acids. After removal of 6 bases from V and 1 base from J, the junction contained 5 bases not matched to a gene. CDR3 in amino acids: CASTPTSGGNTGELFF. The CDR3 DNA sequence: TGTGCCAGCACTCCTACTAGCGGGGGGAACACCGGGGAGCTGTTTTTT.

V and J are TRBV13 and TRBJ2-5; tentative D call: TRBD1 (5 bases). Germline V CDR1 and CDR2: PRHDT, FYEKMQ (reference sequence). V was clipped by 0 bases and J by 1 base, with 9 bases between them. The CDR3 consists of 15 residues. The CDR3 sequence: CASSLGQGRQETQYF. DNA for the CDR3: TGTGCCAGCAGCTTAGGCCAGGGTCGCCAAGAGACCCAGTACTTC.